Each of the 31 T cell receptor beta chains below was sequenced from the same sample in a study of blood T cell repertoires in COVID-19. Method: immunoSEQ multiplex PCR; TCRdb's copy keeps in-frame clones and lacks some. The repertoire has 140,000 or so clones, about 82% of them found once; the top ten carry around 6.5%. Sequencing was carried out using PBMCs or T cells enriched from blood (not recorded which). These TCRs come from a woman between 40 and 50 years old who had recovered from COVID-19.

CDR3: CASSEGASSTDTQYF. CDR3 coding DNA: TGTGCCAGCAGCGAGGGGGCCTCTAGCACAGATACGCAGTATTTT. V and J are TRBV5-4 and TRBJ2-3, with TRBD1 matching over 7 bases. Germline CDR1 and CDR2: SGHNT and YYREEE (reference sequence). The CDR3 contains 15 residues. J was trimmed by 0 bases and V by 4 bases; bases with no gene match: 5.

The chain links TRBV18 to TRBJ2-3; D perhaps matches TRBD2 (5 bases). CDR3 length: 16 residues. Germline CDR1 is KGHSH and CDR2 is LQKENI. Trimming pared 6 bases from V and 3 bases from J, leaving 19 bases between. Here the CDR3 reads CASSSLAGVDTDTQYF. The CDR3 coding sequence is TGTGCCAGCTCCTCTTTGGCCGGGGTTGATACAGATACGCAGTATTTT.

V gene TRBV3-1 (or the pseudogene TRBV3-2) combines with J gene TRBJ2-7, with 7 bases matching TRBD1. The CDR3 is made up of 13 amino acids. V lost 4 bases to trimming and J lost 6 bases; unmatched junction nucleotides: 6. Germline V lookup: CDR1 LGHDT, CDR2 YNNKEL (reference sequence). The DNA for the CDR3 is TGTGCCAGCAGCCCGACACAGGGGCGCGAGCAGTACTTC. The encoded protein is CASSPTQGREQYF.

The chain carries TRBV18 and TRBJ2-3; maybe TRBD2 (6 bases). V was cut by 4 bases and J by 1 base, with 18 bases left in between. The CDR3 loop spans 17 amino acids. Germline-derived CDR1 and CDR2 are KGHSH and LQKENI. The CDR3 DNA reads TGTGCCAGCTCACTTGGCGGGTCTGGCGGGGGCACAGATACGCAGTATTTT. This gives the protein CASSLGGSGGGTDTQYF.

The genes are TRBV2 and TRBJ2-3, with TRBD1 matching over 9 bases. Germline CDR1 reads SNHLY; CDR2 reads FYNNEI. Trimming took 7 bases from V and 2 from J; bases not matched to a gene: 13. The CDR3 consists of 17 residues. DNA for the CDR3: TGTGCCAGCAAACTACAATCAGGGACAGGGCCCACAGATACGCAGTATTTT. This gives the protein CASKLQSGTGPTDTQYF.

The V call is TRBV15, the J call TRBJ2-3, with 12 nucleotides matching TRBD2. V trimming: 3 bases; J trimming: 0 bases; junction bases outside the gene matches: 7. The CDR3 length is 18 residues. Per germline, CDR1 LNHNV and CDR2 YYDKDF (reference sequence). This CDR3 is CATSSTSGGPLSTDTQYF. The CDR3 DNA reads as TGTGCCACCAGCAGTACTAGCGGGGGGCCACTAAGCACAGATACGCAGTATTTT.

This sequence joins TRBV3-1 (or the pseudogene TRBV3-2) and TRBJ2-1; no clear D. CDR1 and CDR2 from the germline V gene are LGHDT and YNNKEL (reference sequence). Trimming stripped 1 base from V and 9 bases from J, with 10 bases between. There are 13 residues in the CDR3. For the CDR3, the DNA is TGTGCCAGCAGCCAAGTAAGCGAAGGTGAGCAGTTCTTC. Protein sequence: CASSQVSEGEQFF.

This chain joins TRBV11-2 and TRBJ2-7, with 7 bases matching TRBD2. Germline CDR1 SGHAT, CDR2 FQNNGV. With V trimmed by 1 base and J by 0 bases, 3 bases remained unmatched. This CDR3 has 15 amino acids. The CDR3 protein is CASSLGASGSYEQYF. The CDR3 coding sequence is TGTGCCAGCAGCTTAGGGGCTAGCGGCTCCTACGAGCAGTACTTC.

The chain couples TRBV3-1 (or the pseudogene TRBV3-2) to TRBJ1-1; weak D call: TRBD1 (5 bases). This CDR3 spans 16 amino acids. Trimming shortened V by 2 bases and J by 0 bases, and 13 bases separated the two germline ends. CDR1 LGHDT and CDR2 YNNKEL come from the germline V gene (reference sequence). CDR3 protein: CASSQSAGIMNTEAFF. CDR3 in DNA: TGTGCCAGCAGCCAATCGGCAGGGATCATGAACACTGAAGCTTTCTTT.

The gene calls are TRBV19 and TRBJ2-7; D perhaps matches TRBD2 (5 bases). The CDR3 covers 15 residues. Between the trimmed V and J ends, which lost 0 bases and 4 bases, there was a span of 13 bases. Germline V gene lookup returns CDR1 LNHDA and CDR2 SQIVND (reference sequence). The chain's CDR3 is CASSIDVTLGYEQYF. In DNA form, the CDR3 reads TGTGCCAGTAGTATAGACGTGACACTAGGGTACGAGCAGTACTTC.

This clone was observed once. This sequence joins TRBV14 and TRBJ2-7; possible D gene TRBD1, 5 bases. CDR1 and CDR2 from the germline V gene are SGHDN and FVKESK. Trimming removed 1 base from V and 0 bases from J, with 7 bases in between. The CDR3 covers 14 residues. This CDR3 reads CASSQAGNSYEQYF. In DNA form, the CDR3 reads TGTGCCAGCAGCCAAGCAGGGAACTCCTACGAGCAGTACTTC.

V and J are TRBV4-2 and TRBJ1-5; D not resolved. Germline CDR1 LGHNA, CDR2 YNFKEQ. The V end was cut by 4 bases, the J end by 2 bases, with 12 bases between. The CDR3 totals 15 residues. The CDR3 DNA is TGTGCCAGCAGCCGTGGAGGTGGGGGCAATCAGCCCCAGCATTTT. It encodes CASSRGGGGNQPQHF.

This sequence joins TRBV27 and TRBJ1-2; 8 bases line up with TRBD1. The J segment lost 3 bases and the V segment lost 2 bases, leaving 5 bases of the junction unmatched. Germline V gene sequence: CDR1 MNHEY, CDR2 SMNVEV (reference sequence). This CDR3 comprises 15 residues. The CDR3 bases are TGTGCCAGCAGTTTAAGGACAGGGTATTACTATGGCTACACCTTC. Translated, it gives CASSLRTGYYYGYTF.

The chain uses TRBV5-5 and TRBJ1-1, with TRBD1 matching 7 bases. V was pared by 3 bases and J by 1 base, with 6 bases of the junction left unmatched. The CDR3 spans 15 residues. CDR1 SGHKS and CDR2 YYEKEE come from the germline V gene (reference sequence). The CDR3 nucleotides read TGTGCCAGCAGCTCCCTGACAGGGTGGAACACTGAAGCTTTCTTT. Translating it yields CASSSLTGWNTEAFF.

The chain uses TRBV5-4 and TRBJ2-1; D gene uncertain. The germline CDR1 and CDR2 sequences are SGHNT and YYREEE (reference sequence). The CDR3 totals 14 residues. V was pared by 4 bases and J by 3 bases, with 11 bases between. Written as DNA, the CDR3 is TGTGCCAGCAGCCAAGACTCGATCTACAATGAGCAGTTCTTC. This sequence encodes CASSQDSIYNEQFF.

The chain uses TRBV7-3 and TRBJ1-2, with D tentatively TRBD1 (6 bases). Trimming took off 2 bases at V and 6 bases at J, with 10 bases between the two ends. CDR3 length equals 13 residues. Germline assignment: CDR1 SGHTA and CDR2 FQGTGA. CDR3 amino acids: CASSLRQGNGYTF. CDR3 DNA sequence: TGTGCCAGCAGCTTACGGCAGGGGAATGGCTACACCTTC. Supplemented by reference TRBV7-3 and TRBJ1-2, the full variable domain reads GAGVSQTPSNKVTEKGKYVELRCDPISGHTALYWYRQSLGQGPEFLIYFQGTGAADDSGLPNDRFFAVRPEGSVSTLKIQRTERGDSAVYLCASSLRQGNGYTFGSGTRLTVV.

The chain has TRBV14 and TRBJ1-2; 7 bases map to TRBD1. J lost 4 bases, V lost 1 base, and 9 bases had no gene match. Germline V gene lookup returns CDR1 SGHDN and CDR2 FVKESK. This CDR3 is built from 16 residues. CDR3 residues: CASSQGYRQGRYGYTF. In nucleotides, the CDR3 is TGTGCCAGCAGCCAAGGGTATCGACAGGGTCGCTATGGCTACACCTTC.

The CDR3: CASGLVLGLGYTF. CDR3 bases: TGTGCTAGTGGTTTGGTACTGGGGCTTGGCTACACCTTC. This sequence joins TRBV12-5 and TRBJ1-2; TRBD1 is a possible D gene (5 bases). Looked up from germline, CDR1 is LGHNT and CDR2 is FRNRAP. This CDR3 is 13 amino acids long. Trimming shortened V by 0 bases and J by 7 bases, and 9 bases separated the two germline ends.

V gene TRBV6-2 or TRBV6-3 combines with J gene TRBJ1-1, with D unresolved. V lost 2 bases and J 2 bases, leaving 6 bases between the germline ends. The CDR3 extends over 13 amino acids. CDR1 and CDR2 from the germline V gene are MNHEY and SVGEGT. The CDR3 is CASSYLGNTEAFF. CDR3 sequence (DNA): TGTGCCAGCAGTTACCTAGGAAACACTGAAGCTTTCTTT.

The chain is built from TRBV10-3 and TRBJ2-2; weak D call: TRBD1 (6 bases). The CDR3 consists of 16 residues. CDR1 and CDR2 (germline): ENHRY, SYGVKD. Trimming left V 3 bases short and J 1 base short, with 12 bases between. The chain's CDR3 is CAISEGVGQNTGELFF. CDR3 coding DNA: TGTGCCATCAGTGAAGGTGTGGGACAGAACACCGGGGAGCTGTTTTTT.

The rearrangement joins TRBV7-8 to TRBJ2-7, with TRBD2 identical over 8 bases. This CDR3 has 16 residues. The germline V gene has CDR1 SGHVS and CDR2 FQNEAQ. The ends lost 2 bases at V and 0 bases at J; junction bases unmatched: 6. This chain's CDR3 is CASSLYGREDSYEQYF. The DNA of the CDR3 is TGTGCCAGCAGCTTATACGGGCGGGAGGACTCCTACGAGCAGTACTTC.

This clone was seen once. The genes are TRBV21-1 and TRBJ2-7; the table's D call, TRBD2, has no DNA check behind it. TRBV21-1 is a pseudogene locus. CDR3 length equals 14 residues. CDR3 nucleotides: TGTGCCAGCAGCAAGGGAGATCGGAGTTACGAGCAGTACTTC. This codes for CASSKGDRSYEQYF.

The chain carries TRBV5-6 and TRBJ2-1, with unresolved D. Germline CDR1 and CDR2: SGHDT and YYEEEE. Trimming removed 6 bases at V and 4 bases at J, with 5 bases between. This CDR3 region has 11 residues. CDR3 in amino acids: CASNKYNEQFF. In DNA form, the CDR3 reads TGTGCCAGCAACAAGTACAATGAGCAGTTCTTC.

CDR3 DNA: TGTGCCAGCAGCCTTAACAGGGAAGAGACCCAGTACTTC. Protein sequence: CASSLNREETQYF. The chain joins TRBV7-6 to TRBJ2-5; a possible D gene is TRBD1 (6 bases). V was trimmed by 5 bases and J by 3 bases, leaving 10 bases between them. Germline assignment: CDR1 SGHVS and CDR2 FNYEAQ. This CDR3 has 13 residues.

The V call is TRBV3-1 (or the pseudogene TRBV3-2), the J call TRBJ1-2; D not certain. The CDR3 spans 14 residues. Germline V gene lookup returns CDR1 LGHDT and CDR2 YNNKEL (reference sequence). The ends were cut back, 1 base at V and 2 bases at J, with 8 bases in the middle. CDR3 loop: CASSQVQVNYGYTF. In DNA form, the CDR3 reads TGTGCCAGCAGCCAAGTGCAGGTCAACTATGGCTACACCTTC.

The V and J genes are TRBV6-1 and TRBJ1-2; 9 positions agree with TRBD1. The germline gives CDR1 MNHNS, CDR2 SASEGT. With V trimmed by 2 bases and J by 6 bases, 7 bases remained unmatched. The CDR3 is made up of 15 amino acids. The DNA of the CDR3 is TGTGCCAGCAGTGAATACACCGGGACAGGGAATGGCTACACCTTC. Its protein is CASSEYTGTGNGYTF.

The CDR3 coding sequence is TGTGCCAGCAGGCCTAGCGGGGGGCCGGGGGAGACCCAGTACTTC. This codes for CASRPSGGPGETQYF. The chain recombines TRBV6-5 with TRBJ2-5; 11 bases line up with TRBD2. The V segment lost 6 bases and the J segment 5 bases; nucleotides outside the gene matches: 8. The germline gives CDR1 MNHEY, CDR2 SVGAGI. The CDR3 length is 15 residues.

This chain links TRBV19 with TRBJ1-5; D might be TRBD1 (6 bases). The CDR3 is 14 amino acids. The V end lost 5 bases, the J end lost 0 bases, and 8 bases lay between the germline ends. In germline, CDR1 is LNHDA, CDR2 SQIVND (reference sequence). CDR3 bases: TGTGCCAGTAGTCCAGGGGTTAGCAATCAGCCCCAGCATTTT. Amino acids: CASSPGVSNQPQHF.

This clone was picked up a small number of times. Additional DNA sequences in this sample encode the identical CDR3. The CDR3 region has the DNA TGTGCCAGCAGTTACTCGACGGGATGGGGCTACACCTTC. Its protein is CASSYSTGWGYTF. The genes are TRBV6-5 and TRBJ1-2; D remains unclear. Germline V lookup: CDR1 MNHEY, CDR2 SVGAGI. The V gene lost 0 bases and the J gene lost 8 bases, with 10 bases spanning the gap. The CDR3 contains 13 residues.

This sequence joins TRBV10-1 and TRBJ2-5; 7 bases agree with TRBD1. From germline, CDR1 is WNHNN and CDR2 SYGVQD (reference sequence). The CDR3 is made up of 16 amino acids. V shed 6 bases and J 7 bases; nucleotides not matched to a gene: 17. The CDR3 region has the DNA TGCGCCAGCAGCGCCCCTAGGGACAGCCGGACGCGGACCCAGTACTTC. This gives the protein CASSAPRDSRTRTQYF.

The chain employs TRBV29-1 and TRBJ1-1; D is possibly TRBD1 (6 bases). The CDR3 is 11 residues long. Looked up from germline, CDR1 is SQVTM and CDR2 is ANQGSEA. V was cut by 4 bases and J by 6 bases, with 9 bases left in between. Here the CDR3 reads CSVVQGAEAFF. In DNA form, the CDR3 reads TGCAGCGTTGTACAGGGTGCTGAAGCTTTCTTT.